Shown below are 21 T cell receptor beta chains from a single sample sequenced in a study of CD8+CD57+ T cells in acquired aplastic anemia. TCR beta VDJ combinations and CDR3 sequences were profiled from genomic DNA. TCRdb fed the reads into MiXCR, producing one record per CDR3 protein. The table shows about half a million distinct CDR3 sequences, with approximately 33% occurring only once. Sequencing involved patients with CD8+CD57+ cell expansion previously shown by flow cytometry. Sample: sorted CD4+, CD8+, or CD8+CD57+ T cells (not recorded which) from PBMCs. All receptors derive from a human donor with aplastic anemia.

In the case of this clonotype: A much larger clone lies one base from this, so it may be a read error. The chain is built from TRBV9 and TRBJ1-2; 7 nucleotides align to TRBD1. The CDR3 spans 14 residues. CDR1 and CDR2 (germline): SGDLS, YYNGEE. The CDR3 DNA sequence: TGTGGCAGCAGCGTAGGGGACAGTAACTATGGCTACACCTTC. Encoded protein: CGSSVGDSNYGYTF. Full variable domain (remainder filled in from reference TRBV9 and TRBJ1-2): DSGVTQTPKHLITATGQRVTLRCSPRSGDLSVYWYQQSLDQGLQFLIQYYNGEERAKGNILERFSAQQFPDLHSELNLSSLELGDSALYFCGSSVGDSNYGYTFGSGTRLTVV.

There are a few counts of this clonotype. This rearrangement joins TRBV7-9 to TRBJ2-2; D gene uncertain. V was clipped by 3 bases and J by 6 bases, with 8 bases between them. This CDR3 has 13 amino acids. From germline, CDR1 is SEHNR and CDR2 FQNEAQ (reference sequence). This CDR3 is CASSFQVPGELFF. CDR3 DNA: TGTGCCAGCAGCTTCCAGGTCCCCGGGGAGCTGTTTTTT.

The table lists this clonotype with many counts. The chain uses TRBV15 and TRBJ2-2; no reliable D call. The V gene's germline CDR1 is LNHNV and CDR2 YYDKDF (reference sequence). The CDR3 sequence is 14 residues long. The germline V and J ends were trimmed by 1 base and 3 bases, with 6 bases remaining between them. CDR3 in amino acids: CATSRVSDTGELFF. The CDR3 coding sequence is TGTGCCACCAGCAGAGTCTCAGACACCGGGGAGCTGTTTTTT.

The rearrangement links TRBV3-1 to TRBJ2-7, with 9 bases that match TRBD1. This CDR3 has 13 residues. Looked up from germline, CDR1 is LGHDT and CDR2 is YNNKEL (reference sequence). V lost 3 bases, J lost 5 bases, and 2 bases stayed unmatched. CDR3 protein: CASSHGDRDEQYF. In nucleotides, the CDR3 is TGTGCCAGCAGCCACGGGGACAGGGACGAGCAGTACTTC.

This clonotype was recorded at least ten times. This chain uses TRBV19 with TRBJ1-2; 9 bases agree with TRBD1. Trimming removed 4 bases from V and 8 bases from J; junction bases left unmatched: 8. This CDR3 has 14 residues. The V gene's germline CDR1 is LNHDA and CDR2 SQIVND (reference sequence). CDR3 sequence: CASSTGTGRRGYTF. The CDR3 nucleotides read TGTGCCAGTAGTACCGGGACAGGGAGAAGGGGCTACACCTTC.

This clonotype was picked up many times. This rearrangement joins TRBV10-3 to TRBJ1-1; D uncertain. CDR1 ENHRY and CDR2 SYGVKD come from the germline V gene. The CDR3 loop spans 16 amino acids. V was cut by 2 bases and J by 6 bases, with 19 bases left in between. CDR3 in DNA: TGTGCCATCAGTGAGGGCAGCTGGTACTCTCGGTCTGAAGCTTTCTTT. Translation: CAISEGSWYSRSEAFF.

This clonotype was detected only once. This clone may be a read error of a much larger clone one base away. The CDR3 here is CSAELAGGYEQCF. In DNA form, the CDR3 reads TGCAGTGCAGAACTAGCGGGAGGATACGAGCAGTGCTTC. The genes are TRBV20-1 and TRBJ2-7; 12 bases map to TRBD2. The CDR3 consists of 13 residues. Germline V gives CDR1 DFQATT, CDR2 SNEGSKA (reference sequence).

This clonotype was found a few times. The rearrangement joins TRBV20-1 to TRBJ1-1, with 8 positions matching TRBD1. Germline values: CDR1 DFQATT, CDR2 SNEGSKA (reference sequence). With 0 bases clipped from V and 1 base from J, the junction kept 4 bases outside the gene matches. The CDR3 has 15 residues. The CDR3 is CSAREADRGNTEAFF. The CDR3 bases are TGCAGTGCTAGAGAAGCCGACAGGGGGAACACTGAAGCTTTCTTT.

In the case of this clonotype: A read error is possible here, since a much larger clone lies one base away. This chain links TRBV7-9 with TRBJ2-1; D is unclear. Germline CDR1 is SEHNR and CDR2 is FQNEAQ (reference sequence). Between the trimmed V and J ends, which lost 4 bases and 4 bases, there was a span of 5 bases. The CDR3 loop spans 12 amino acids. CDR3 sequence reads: CASSWDYNEQFF. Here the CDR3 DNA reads TGTGCCAGCAGCTGGGATTACAATGAGCAGTTCTTC. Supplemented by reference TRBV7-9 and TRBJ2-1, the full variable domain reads DTGVSQNPRHKITKRGQNVTFRCDPISEHNRLYWYRQTLGQGPEFLTYFQNEAQLEKSRLLSDRFSAERPKGSFSTLEIQRTEQGDSAMYLCASSWDYNEQFFGPGTRLTVL.

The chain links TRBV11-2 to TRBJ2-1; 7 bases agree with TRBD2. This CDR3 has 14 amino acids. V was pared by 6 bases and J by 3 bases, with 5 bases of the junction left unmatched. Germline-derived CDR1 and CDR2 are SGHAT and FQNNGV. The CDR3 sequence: CASRTSVVYNEQFF. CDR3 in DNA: TGTGCCAGCAGAACTAGCGTGGTCTACAATGAGCAGTTCTTC.

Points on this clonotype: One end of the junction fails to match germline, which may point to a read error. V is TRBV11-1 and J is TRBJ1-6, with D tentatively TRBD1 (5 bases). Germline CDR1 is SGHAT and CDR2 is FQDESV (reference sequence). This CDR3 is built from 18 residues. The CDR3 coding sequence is TGTGCCAGCAGTTTAGGCTACGAGGCTGGGCAGGGTGGTTCACCCCTCCACTTT. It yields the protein CASSLGYEAGQGGSPLHF.

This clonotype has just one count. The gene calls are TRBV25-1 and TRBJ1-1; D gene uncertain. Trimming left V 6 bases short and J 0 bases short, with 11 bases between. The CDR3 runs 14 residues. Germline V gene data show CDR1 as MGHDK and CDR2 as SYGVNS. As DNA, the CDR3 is TGTGCCAGCAGCTCGACGGTCATGAACACTGAAGCTTTCTTT. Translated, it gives CASSSTVMNTEAFF.

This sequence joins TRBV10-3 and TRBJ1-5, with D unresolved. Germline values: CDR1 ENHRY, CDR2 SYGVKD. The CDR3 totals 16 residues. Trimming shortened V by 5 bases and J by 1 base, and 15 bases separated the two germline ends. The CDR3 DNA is TGTGCCATCAGTTTGGGTGTGGTGTTCAGCAATCAGCCCCAGCATTTT. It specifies CAISLGVVFSNQPQHF.

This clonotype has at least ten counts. DNA of the CDR3: TGTGCCAGTAGTATACGAGGGGTGAGCAATCAGCCCCAGCATTTT. It specifies CASSIRGVSNQPQHF. This chain connects TRBV19 to TRBJ1-5; D is possibly TRBD1 (5 bases). The V and J ends lost 2 bases and 1 base respectively, with 9 bases between them. In germline, CDR1 is LNHDA, CDR2 SQIVND (reference sequence). CDR3 length equals 15 residues.

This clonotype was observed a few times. Here the CDR3 reads CASSFFRDISYEQYF. The CDR3 DNA reads as TGTGCCAGCTCATTTTTCCGGGACATCTCCTACGAGCAGTACTTC. This chain links TRBV19 with TRBJ2-7; D may be TRBD1 (6 bases). Trimming pared 9 bases from V and 0 bases from J, leaving 18 bases between. Looked up from germline, CDR1 is LNHDA and CDR2 is SQIVND (reference sequence). The CDR3 contains 15 residues.

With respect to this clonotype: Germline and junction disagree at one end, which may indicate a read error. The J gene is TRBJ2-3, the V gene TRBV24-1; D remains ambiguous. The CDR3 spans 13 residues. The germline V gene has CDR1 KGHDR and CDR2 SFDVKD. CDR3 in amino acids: CPTSDLQTDTQYF. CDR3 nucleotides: TGTCCCACCAGTGATTTGCAAACAGATACACAGTATTTT.

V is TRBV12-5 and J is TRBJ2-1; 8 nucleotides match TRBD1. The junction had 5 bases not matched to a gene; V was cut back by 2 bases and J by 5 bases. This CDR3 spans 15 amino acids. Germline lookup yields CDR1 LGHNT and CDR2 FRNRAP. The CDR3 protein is CASGLTGQVNNEQFF. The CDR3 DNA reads TGTGCTAGTGGTTTGACGGGACAGGTCAACAATGAGCAGTTCTTC.

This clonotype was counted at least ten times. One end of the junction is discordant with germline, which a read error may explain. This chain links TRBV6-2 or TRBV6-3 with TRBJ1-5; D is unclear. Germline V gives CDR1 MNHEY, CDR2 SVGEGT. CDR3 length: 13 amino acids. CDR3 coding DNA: TGCGCCAGCAGCTACAGTAGCAATCAGCCCCAGCATTTT. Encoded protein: CASSYSSNQPQHF.

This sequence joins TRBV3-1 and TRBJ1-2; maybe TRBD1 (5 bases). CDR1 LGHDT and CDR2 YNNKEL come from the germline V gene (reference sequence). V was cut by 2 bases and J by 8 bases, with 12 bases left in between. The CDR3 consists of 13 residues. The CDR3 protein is CASSQSGQGGYTF. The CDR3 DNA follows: TGTGCCAGCAGCCAATCAGGGCAAGGAGGCTACACCTTC.

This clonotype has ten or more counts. The CDR3 sequence: CASSLSDRPQHF. CDR3 nucleotide sequence: TGTGCCAGCAGCTTGTCAGACCGGCCCCAGCATTTT. The genes are TRBV7-9 and TRBJ1-5; no reliable D call. The CDR3 covers 12 residues. Trimming took 3 bases from V and 9 from J, leaving 9 bases between them. Germline V gives CDR1 SEHNR, CDR2 FQNEAQ (reference sequence).

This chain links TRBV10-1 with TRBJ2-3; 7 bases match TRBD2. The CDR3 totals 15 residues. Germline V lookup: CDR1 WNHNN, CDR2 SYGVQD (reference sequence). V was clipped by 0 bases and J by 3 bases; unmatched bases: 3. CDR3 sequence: CASSESGAGTDTQYF. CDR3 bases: TGCGCCAGCAGTGAGTCGGGAGCGGGAACAGATACGCAGTATTTT.